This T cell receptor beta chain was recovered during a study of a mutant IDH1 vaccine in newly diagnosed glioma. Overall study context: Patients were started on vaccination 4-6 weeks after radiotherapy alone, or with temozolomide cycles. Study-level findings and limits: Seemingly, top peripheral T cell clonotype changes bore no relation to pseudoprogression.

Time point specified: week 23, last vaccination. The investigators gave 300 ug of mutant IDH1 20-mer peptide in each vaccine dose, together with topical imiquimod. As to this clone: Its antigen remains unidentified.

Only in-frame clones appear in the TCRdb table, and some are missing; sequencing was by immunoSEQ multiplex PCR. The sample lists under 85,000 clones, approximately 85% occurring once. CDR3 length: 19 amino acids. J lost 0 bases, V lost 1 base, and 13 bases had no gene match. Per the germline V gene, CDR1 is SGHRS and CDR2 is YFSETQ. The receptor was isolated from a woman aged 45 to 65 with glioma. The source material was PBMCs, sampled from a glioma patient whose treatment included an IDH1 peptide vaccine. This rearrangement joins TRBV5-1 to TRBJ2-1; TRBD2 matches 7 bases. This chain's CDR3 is CASSLTSPSAGFSYNEQFF. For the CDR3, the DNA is TGCGCCAGCAGCTTGACATCCCCTTCAGCGGGATTCTCCTACAATGAGCAGTTCTTC.